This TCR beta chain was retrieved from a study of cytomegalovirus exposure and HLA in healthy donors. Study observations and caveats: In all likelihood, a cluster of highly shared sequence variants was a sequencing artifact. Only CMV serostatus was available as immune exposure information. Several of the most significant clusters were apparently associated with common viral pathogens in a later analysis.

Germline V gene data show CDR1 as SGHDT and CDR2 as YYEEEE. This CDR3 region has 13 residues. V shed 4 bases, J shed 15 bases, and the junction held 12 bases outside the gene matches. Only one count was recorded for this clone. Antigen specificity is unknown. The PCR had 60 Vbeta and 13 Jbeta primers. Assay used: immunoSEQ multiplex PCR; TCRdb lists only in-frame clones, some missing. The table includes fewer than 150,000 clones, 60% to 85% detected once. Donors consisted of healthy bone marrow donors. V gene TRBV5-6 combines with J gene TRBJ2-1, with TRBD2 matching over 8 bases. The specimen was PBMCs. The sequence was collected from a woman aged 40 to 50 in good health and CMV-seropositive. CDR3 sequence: CASSPGVGTRWFF. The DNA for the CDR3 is TGTGCCAGCAGCCCAGGGGTAGGGACTAGATGGTTCTTC.